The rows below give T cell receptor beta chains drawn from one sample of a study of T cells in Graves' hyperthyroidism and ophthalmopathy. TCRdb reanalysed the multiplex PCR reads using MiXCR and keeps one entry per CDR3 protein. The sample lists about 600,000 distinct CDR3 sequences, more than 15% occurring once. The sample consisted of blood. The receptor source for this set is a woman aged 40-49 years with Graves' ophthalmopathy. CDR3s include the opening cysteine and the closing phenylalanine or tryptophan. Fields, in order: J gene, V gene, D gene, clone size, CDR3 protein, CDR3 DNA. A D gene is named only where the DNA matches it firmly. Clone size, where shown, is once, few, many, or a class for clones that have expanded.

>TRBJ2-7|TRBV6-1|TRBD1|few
CASSSGDSSYEQYF
TGTGCCAGCAGTTCAGGGGACAGCTCCTACGAGCAGTACTTC
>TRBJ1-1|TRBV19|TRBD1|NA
CASSINRGRTEAFF
TGTGCCAGTAGCATTAACAGGGGGCGCACTGAAGCTTTCTTT
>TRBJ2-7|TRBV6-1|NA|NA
CASSYSRVYEQYF
TGTGCCAGCAGTTATTCCAGGGTCTACGAGCAGTACTTC
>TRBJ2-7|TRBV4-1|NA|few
CASSLGIGHYEQYF
TGCGCCAGCAGCCTCGGGATAGGGCACTACGAGCAGTACTTC
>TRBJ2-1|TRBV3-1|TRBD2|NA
CASSPTRGLATSSYNEQFF
TGTGCCAGCAGCCCCACGAGGGGACTAGCGACGAGCTCCTACAATGAGCAGTTCTTC
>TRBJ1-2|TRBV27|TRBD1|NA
CASGTGTNYGYTF
TGTGCCAGCGGGACAGGGACTAACTATGGCTACACCTTC
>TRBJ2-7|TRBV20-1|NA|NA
CSAQLRGYSYEQYF
TGCAGTGCGCAACTCAGGGGCTACTCCTACGAGCAGTACTTC
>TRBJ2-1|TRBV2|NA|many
CASSVVLYNEQFF
TGTGCCAGCAGTGTGGTTCTCTACAATGAGCAGTTCTTC
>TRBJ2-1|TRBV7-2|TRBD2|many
CASSLGLAVYNEQFF
TGTGCCAGCAGCTTAGGGCTAGCGGTCTACAATGAGCAGTTCTTC
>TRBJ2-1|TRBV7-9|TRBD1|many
CASSNPLGTGSYNEQFF
TGTGCCAGCAGCAACCCTCTCGGGACAGGCTCCTACAATGAGCAGTTCTTC
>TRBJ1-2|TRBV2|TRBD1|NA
CASSTQGVGGYTF
TGTGCCAGCAGTACACAGGGGGTTGGCGGCTACACCTTC
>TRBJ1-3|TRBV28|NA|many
CASTPSGSSSGNTIYF
TGTGCCAGCACCCCCTCCGGGAGTTCCTCTGGAAACACCATATATTTT
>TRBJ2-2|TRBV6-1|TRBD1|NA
CASSGPGTGATGELFF
TGTGCCAGCAGTGGACCCGGGACAGGGGCCACCGGGGAGCTGTTTTTT
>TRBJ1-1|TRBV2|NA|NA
CASSEAGAGVATEAFF
TGTGCCAGCAGTGAAGCTGGCGCCGGGGTAGCAACTGAAGCTTTCTTT
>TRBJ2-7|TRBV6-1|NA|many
CASSSSLGQGNYEQYF
TGTGCCAGCAGTTCCTCCCTCGGGCAGGGTAACTACGAGCAGTACTTC
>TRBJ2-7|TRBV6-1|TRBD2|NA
CASSFSGGLYEQYF
TGTGCCAGCAGCTTTAGCGGGGGGCTCTACGAGCAGTACTTC
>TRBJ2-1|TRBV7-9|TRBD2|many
CASSSLAGPLLNEQFF
TGTGCCAGCAGCTCACTAGCGGGGCCACTACTCAATGAGCAGTTCTTC
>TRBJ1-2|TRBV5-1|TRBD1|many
CASSSTGQGYTF
TGCGCCAGCAGCTCGACAGGGCAAGGCTACACCTTC
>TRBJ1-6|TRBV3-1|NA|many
CASSQEVRASPLHF
TGTGCCAGCAGCCAAGAAGTCAGGGCTTCACCCCTCCACTTT
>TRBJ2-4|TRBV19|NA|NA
CASSIVVTQAKNIQYF
TGTGCCAGTAGTATAGTCGTGACCCAAGCCAAAAACATTCAGTACTTC
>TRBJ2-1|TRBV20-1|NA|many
CSASKAGARYNEQFF
TGCAGTGCTAGTAAGGCGGGGGCCCGCTACAATGAGCAGTTCTTC
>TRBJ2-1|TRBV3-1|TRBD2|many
CASSQGSGSNEQFF
TGTGCCAGCAGCCAAGGTAGCGGGAGTAATGAGCAGTTCTTC
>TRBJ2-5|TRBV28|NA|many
CASSLYRLQETQYF
TGTGCCAGCAGTTTATATCGGCTCCAAGAGACCCAGTACTTC
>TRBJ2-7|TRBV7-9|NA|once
CASSLRTIGEQYF
TGTGCCAGCAGCTTGCGTACCATCGGGGAGCAGTACTTC
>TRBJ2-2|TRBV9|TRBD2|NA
CASSPDPGLAMVGELFF
TGTGCCAGCAGCCCAGATCCGGGACTAGCGATGGTCGGGGAGCTGTTTTTT
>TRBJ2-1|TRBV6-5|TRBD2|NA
CASSLGASGTPRDNEQFF
TGTGCCAGCAGTTTAGGGGCTAGCGGGACCCCACGGGACAATGAGCAGTTCTTC
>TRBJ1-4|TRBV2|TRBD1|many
CASSGGRTGDNEKLFF
TGTGCCAGCAGTGGAGGGCGGACAGGGGATAATGAAAAACTGTTTTTT
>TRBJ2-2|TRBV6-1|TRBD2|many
CASSEENLAGAVTGELFF
TGTGCCAGCAGTGAAGAGAATCTAGCGGGAGCGGTTACCGGGGAGCTGTTTTTT
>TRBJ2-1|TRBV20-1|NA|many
CSASRDGGFF
TGCAGTGCTAGCCGGGACGGCGGGTTCTTC
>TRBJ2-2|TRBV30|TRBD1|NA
CAWSVTGRGMFFGELFF
TGTGCCTGGAGTGTGACAGGCAGGGGGATGTTTTTCGGGGAGCTGTTTTTT
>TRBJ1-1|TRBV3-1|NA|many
CASSPRQGEAFF
TGTGCCAGCAGCCCCCGGCAGGGAGAAGCTTTCTTT
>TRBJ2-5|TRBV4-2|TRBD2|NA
CASSQGGIAGGLIRETQYF
TGTGCCAGCAGCCAAGGTGGTATAGCGGGGGGGCTTATCCGAGAGACCCAGTACTTC
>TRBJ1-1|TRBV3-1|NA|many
CASSHRERASEAFF
TGTGCCAGCAGCCACAGGGAGAGGGCCAGCGAAGCTTTCTTT
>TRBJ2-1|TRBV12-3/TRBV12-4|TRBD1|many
CASRHDRAQVQFF
TGTGCCAGCAGACATGACAGGGCCCAAGTGCAGTTCTTC
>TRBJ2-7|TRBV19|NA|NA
CASSIGGIYEQYF
TGTGCCAGTAGTATCGGCGGGATCTACGAGCAGTACTTC
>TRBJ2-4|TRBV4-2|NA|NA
CASSQGEGEHIQYF
TGTGCCAGCAGCCAAGGTGAAGGGGAACACATTCAGTACTTC
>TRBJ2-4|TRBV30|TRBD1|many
CAWIPGDRENIQYF
TGTGCCTGGATACCAGGGGACAGGGAAAACATTCAGTACTTC